The clone carrying this T cell receptor (beta chain) was counted only a few times. The CDR3 covers 15 residues. V gave up 6 bases and J gave up 0 bases; unmatched junction bases: 4. Germline V gene sequence: CDR1 LNHNV, CDR2 YYDKDF (reference sequence). TCRdb's copy holds only in-frame clones and misses some; the assay was immunoSEQ multiplex PCR. The sample contains about 110,000 clones, nearly 90% of which appear only once. This sample stems from a study of T cell responses to AZD1222 COVID-19 vaccine. Sequenced here: peripheral blood, sampled on day 0 of MenACWY control vaccination. The V call is TRBV15, the J call TRBJ2-7; 11 bases fit TRBD1. The sequence came from an adult in good health. CDR3 in amino acids: CATSTGTGGSYEQYF. The DNA of the CDR3 is TGTGCCACCAGTACCGGGACAGGGGGCTCCTACGAGCAGTACTTC.